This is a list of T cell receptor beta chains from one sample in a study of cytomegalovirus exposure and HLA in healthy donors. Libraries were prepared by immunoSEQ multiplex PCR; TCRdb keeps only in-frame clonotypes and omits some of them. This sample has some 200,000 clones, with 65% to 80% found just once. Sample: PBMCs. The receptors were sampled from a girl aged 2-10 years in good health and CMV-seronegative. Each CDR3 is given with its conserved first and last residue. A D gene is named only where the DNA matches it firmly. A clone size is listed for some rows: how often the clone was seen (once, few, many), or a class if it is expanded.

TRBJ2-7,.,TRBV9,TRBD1,CASSVGGGPGTGFEQYF,TGTGCCAGCAGCGTAGGGGGGGGTCCCGGGACAGGGTTCGAGCAGTACTTC
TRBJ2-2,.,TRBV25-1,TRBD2,CASSGASGSRGELFF,TGTGCCAGCAGTGGGGCTAGCGGGAGTAGGGGGGAGCTGTTTTTT
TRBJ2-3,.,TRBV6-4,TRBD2,CASSEGRASSDTQYF,TGTGCCAGCAGTGAAGGGAGGGCCTCATCAGATACGCAGTATTTT
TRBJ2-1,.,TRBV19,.,CASSPAGTFNEQFF,TGTGCCAGTAGTCCCGCCGGGACTTTCAATGAGCAGTTCTTC
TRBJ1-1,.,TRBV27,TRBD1,CASRPIDRGHTGTEAFF,TGTGCCAGCAGACCAATCGACAGGGGGCACACGGGCACTGAAGCTTTCTTT
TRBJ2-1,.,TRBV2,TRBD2,CASRTLAGNEQFF,TGTGCCAGCAGGACCCTAGCGGGCAATGAGCAGTTCTTC
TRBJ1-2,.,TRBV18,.,CASSPKDLNYGYTF,TGTGCCAGCTCACCCAAGGACTTAAACTATGGCTACACCTTC
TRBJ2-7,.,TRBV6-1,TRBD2,CASGVSGGAAYEQYF,TGTGCCAGCGGCGTCAGCGGGGGTGCTGCCTACGAGCAGTACTTC
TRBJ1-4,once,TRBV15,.,CATSRGAGNEKLFF,TGTGCCACCAGCAGAGGGGCGGGGAATGAAAAACTGTTTTTT
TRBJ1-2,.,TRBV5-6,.,CASSLAQGYYGYTF,TGTGCCAGCAGCTTGGCCCAGGGTTACTATGGCTACACCTTC
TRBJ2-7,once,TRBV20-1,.,CSARAGYEQYF,TGCAGTGCTAGAGCCGGCTACGAGCAGTACTTC
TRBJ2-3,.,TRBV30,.,CAWRGSGSTQYF,TGTGCCTGGAGGGGGTCGGGGAGTACGCAGTATTTT
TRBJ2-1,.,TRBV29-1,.,CSVEPGDGYNEQFF,TGCAGCGTTGAACCCGGAGACGGATACAATGAGCAGTTCTTC
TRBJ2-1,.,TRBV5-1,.,CASSFRESFNEQFF,TGCGCCAGCAGCTTCCGGGAGTCTTTCAATGAGCAGTTCTTC
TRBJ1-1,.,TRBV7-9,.,CASSLSSLNTEAFF,TGTGCCAGCAGCTTATCGTCTCTAAACACTGAAGCTTTCTTT
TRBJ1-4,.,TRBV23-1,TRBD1,CASRLGGQVGGCEKLFF,TGCGCCAGCAGGTTGGGGGGACAGGTGGGAGGGTGTGAAAAACTGTTTTTT
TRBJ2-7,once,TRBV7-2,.,CASSSEDRLFHEQYF,TGTGCCAGCAGCTCCGAAGACAGACTTTTCCACGAGCAGTACTTC
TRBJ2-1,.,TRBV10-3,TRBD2,CAISAAGGSPLAGGRSYNEQFF,TGTGCCATCAGTGCGGCAGGGGGCTCCCCACTAGCGGGAGGGAGGTCCTACAATGAGCAGTTCTTC
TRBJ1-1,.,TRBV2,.,CASSESRTPAFF,TGTGCCAGCAGTGAATCCCGGACACCAGCTTTCTTT
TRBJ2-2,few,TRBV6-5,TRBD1,CASRTGGTGELFF,TGTGCCAGCAGGACAGGGGGCACCGGGGAGCTGTTTTTT
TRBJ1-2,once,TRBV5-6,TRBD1,CASSDGTVRRTF,TGTGCCAGCAGCGACGGGACAGTACGGAGGACCTTC
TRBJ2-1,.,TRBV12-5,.,CASGLGASFRNEQFF,TGTGCTAGTGGTTTGGGGGCTAGCTTTAGGAATGAGCAGTTCTTC
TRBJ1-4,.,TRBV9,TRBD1,CASSVGTGGDEKLFF,TGTGCCAGCAGCGTGGGGACAGGGGGCGATGAAAAACTGTTTTTT
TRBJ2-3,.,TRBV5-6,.,CASSLADTQYF,TGTGCCAGCAGCCTAGCAGATACGCAGTATTTT
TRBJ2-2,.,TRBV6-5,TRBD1,CASSGQGSTGELFF,TGTGCCAGCAGCGGACAGGGGAGCACCGGGGAGCTGTTTTTT
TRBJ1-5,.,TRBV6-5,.,CASSSDSNQPQHF,TGTGCCAGCAGTTCAGATAGCAATCAGCCCCAGCATTTT
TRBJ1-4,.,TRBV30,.,CAWRAGRSEKLFF,TGTGCCTGGAGGGCAGGGCGAAGCGAAAAACTGTTTTTT
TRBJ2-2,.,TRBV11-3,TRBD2,CASSFSWTSGNTGELFF,TGTGCCAGCAGCTTTTCATGGACTAGCGGGAACACCGGGGAGCTGTTTTTT
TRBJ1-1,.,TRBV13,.,CASSLGAGEAFF,TGTGCCAGCAGCTTAGGCGCAGGCGAGGCTTTCTTT
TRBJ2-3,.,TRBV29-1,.,CSVEDWGTGDTQYF,TGCAGCGTTGAAGATTGGGGGACTGGGGATACGCAGTATTTT
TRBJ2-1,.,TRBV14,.,CASSQVWTATEQFF,TGTGCCAGCAGCCAAGTCTGGACAGCCACTGAGCAGTTCTTC
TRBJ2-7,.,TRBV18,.,CASSPQGAGSPYEQYF,TGTGCCAGCTCACCACAGGGGGCGGGGTCTCCCTACGAGCAGTACTTC
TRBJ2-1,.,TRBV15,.,CATSRGATSSYNEQFF,TGTGCCACCAGCAGAGGGGCGACGAGCTCCTACAATGAGCAGTTCTTC
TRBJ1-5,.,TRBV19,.,CASSIGGRKQPQHF,TGTGCCAGTAGTATCGGGGGGCGAAAGCAGCCCCAGCATTTT
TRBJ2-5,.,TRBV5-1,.,CASRLTGREETQYF,TGCGCCAGCAGGTTAACAGGACGAGAAGAGACCCAGTACTTC
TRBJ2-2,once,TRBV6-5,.,CASWGPLTGELFF,TGTGCCAGCTGGGGGCCCCTCACCGGGGAGCTGTTTTTT
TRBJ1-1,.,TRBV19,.,CASSQGPVTEAFF,TGTGCCAGTAGTCAGGGGCCGGTTACTGAAGCTTTCTTT
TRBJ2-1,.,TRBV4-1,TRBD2,CASSPLAGGPKTYNEQFF,TGCGCCAGCAGCCCACTAGCGGGAGGACCAAAGACCTACAATGAGCAGTTCTTC
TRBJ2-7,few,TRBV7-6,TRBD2,CASSSRLAGAHEQYF,TGTGCCAGCAGCTCCCGACTAGCGGGGGCTCACGAGCAGTACTTC
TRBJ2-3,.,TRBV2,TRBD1,CASSGDRADTQYF,TGTGCCAGCAGTGGTGACAGGGCCGATACGCAGTATTTT
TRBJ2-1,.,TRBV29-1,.,CSVLPGNSPSSYNEQFF,TGCAGCGTGCTCCCAGGGAACAGCCCGAGCTCCTACAATGAGCAGTTCTTC
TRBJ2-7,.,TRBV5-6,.,CASSLAQNYEQYF,TGTGCCAGCAGCTTGGCACAGAACTACGAGCAGTACTTC
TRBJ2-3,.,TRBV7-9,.,CASSLERSTDTQYF,TGTGCCAGCAGCTTAGAGCGGTCCACAGATACGCAGTATTTT
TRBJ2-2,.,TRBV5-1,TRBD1,CASSLETPGQGSGELFF,TGCGCCAGCAGCTTGGAGACCCCGGGACAGGGCTCCGGGGAGCTGTTTTTT
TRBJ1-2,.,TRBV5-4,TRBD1,CASSGDRGVYGYTF,TGTGCCAGCAGCGGAGACAGGGGGGTCTATGGCTACACCTTC
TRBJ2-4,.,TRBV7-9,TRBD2,CASSSGLAGGRDIQYF,TGTGCCAGCAGTAGCGGTCTAGCGGGGGGCCGAGACATTCAGTACTTC
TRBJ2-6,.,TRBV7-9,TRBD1,CASSPTGTGASGANVLTF,TGTGCCAGCAGCCCGACCGGGACAGGGGCTTCTGGGGCCAACGTCCTGACTTTC
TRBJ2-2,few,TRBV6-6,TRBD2,CASSYRLREGPGELFF,TGTGCCAGCAGTTACCGTCTTAGGGAGGGGCCCGGGGAGCTGTTTTTT
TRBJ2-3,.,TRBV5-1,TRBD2,CASSRPGTSGGPTDTQYF,TGCGCCAGCAGCCGTCCCGGGACTAGCGGGGGTCCCACAGATACGCAGTATTTT
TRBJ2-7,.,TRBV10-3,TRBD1,CAIGPGQGGEQYF,TGTGCCATCGGACCGGGACAGGGAGGCGAGCAGTACTTC
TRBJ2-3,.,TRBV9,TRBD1,CASSGSDRKGTDTQYF,TGTGCCAGCAGCGGCTCGGACAGGAAAGGGACAGATACGCAGTATTTT
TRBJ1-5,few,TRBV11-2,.,CASSLSGAHQPQHF,TGTGCCAGCAGCTTGTCAGGGGCCCATCAGCCCCAGCATTTT
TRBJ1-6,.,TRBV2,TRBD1,CASRLGQGTYNSPLHF,TGTGCCAGCAGACTCGGACAGGGCACCTATAATTCACCCCTCCACTTT
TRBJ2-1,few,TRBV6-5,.,CASQRGFFYNEQFF,TGTGCCAGCCAGAGAGGGTTTTTCTACAATGAGCAGTTCTTC
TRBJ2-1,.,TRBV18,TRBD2,CASSLAVAGEGNEQFF,TGTGCCAGCTCGCTGGCAGTAGCGGGAGAGGGTAATGAGCAGTTCTTC
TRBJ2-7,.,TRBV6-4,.,CAVPYYEQYF,TGTGCCGTCCCCTACTACGAGCAGTACTTC
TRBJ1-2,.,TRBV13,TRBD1,CASSLAIDRENYGYTF,TGTGCCAGCAGCTTAGCCATCGACAGGGAGAACTATGGCTACACCTTC